These 6 T cell receptor beta chains were sequenced from one sample in a study of blood T cell repertoires in COVID-19 (dated by TCRdb to about 2020). The library was prepared using the immunoSEQ multiplex PCR assay. This is the immuneACCESS table as TCRdb keeps it, with only in-frame sequences that have V and J called. A part of the clones is gone; compared with another copy, unresolved V genes explain less than half, and the rest is unexplained. The sample table contains 200,000 or so clones; only one count was recorded for roughly 84% of them. Roughly 4.6% of the sample is in the top ten clones. Sequenced material: peripheral blood. All receptors come from a woman aged 60-75 years who had recovered from COVID-19.

The chain has TRBV7-9 and TRBJ1-4; TRBD1 aligns across 11 bases. Trimming took 4 bases from V and 3 from J; bases not matched to a gene: 4. The V gene's germline CDR1 is SEHNR and CDR2 FQNEAQ (reference sequence). The CDR3 length is 16 residues. The DNA for the CDR3 is TGTGCCAGCAGCTCGGGACAGGGGGTACCTAATGAAAAACTGTTTTTT. This encodes CASSSGQGVPNEKLFF.

The chain recombines TRBV13 with TRBJ1-6, with D unresolved. Trimming pared 3 bases from V and 8 bases from J, leaving 17 bases between. The CDR3 runs to 16 residues. Germline CDR1 reads PRHDT; CDR2 reads FYEKMQ (reference sequence). CDR3 coding DNA: TGTGCCAGCAGCTTCTCAGGCGCACTCCTTCATTCACCCCTCCACTTT. Translating gives CASSFSGALLHSPLHF.

The V and J genes are TRBV9 and TRBJ2-7; 13 nucleotides agree with TRBD2. CDR3 length equals 15 residues. Germline lookup yields CDR1 SGDLS and CDR2 YYNGEE. J lost 4 bases, V lost 3 bases, and 4 bases had no gene match. The CDR3 here is CASSGGTSGDYEQYF. The CDR3 DNA sequence: TGTGCCAGCAGCGGCGGGACTAGCGGGGATTACGAGCAGTACTTC.

This clone was detected only a few times. The chain links TRBV11-1 to TRBJ2-5, with 7 bases that match TRBD1. The germline CDR1 and CDR2 sequences are SGHAT and FQDESV (reference sequence). Trimming took 1 base from V and 5 from J; bases not matched to a gene: 10. This CDR3 spans 16 amino acids. CDR3 nucleotide sequence: TGTGCCAGCAGCTTAGGGAATTCAGGGGGTTGGGAGACCCAGTACTTC. Encoded protein: CASSLGNSGGWETQYF.

This clone has just one count. This chain uses TRBV7-6 with TRBJ1-1; TRBD1 aligns across 7 bases. The CDR3 length is 15 residues. CDR1 and CDR2 (germline): SGHVS, FNYEAQ. The V and J ends lost 5 bases and 3 bases, in that order; junction bases with no gene match: 9. The CDR3 sequence: CASSGRTGSDTEAFF. In DNA form, the CDR3 reads TGTGCCAGCAGCGGCCGGACAGGAAGTGACACTGAAGCTTTCTTT.

This chain uses TRBV6-2 or TRBV6-3 with TRBJ2-6; TRBD2 is a possible D gene (6 bases). The CDR3 contains 15 residues. Trimming removed 5 bases from V and 3 bases from J, with 11 bases in between. CDR1 is MNHEY, CDR2 SVGEGT, per germline. The CDR3 DNA is TGTGCCAGCAGTCACGAGGGACTTGGGGCCAACGTCCTGACTTTC. Protein product: CASSHEGLGANVLTF.